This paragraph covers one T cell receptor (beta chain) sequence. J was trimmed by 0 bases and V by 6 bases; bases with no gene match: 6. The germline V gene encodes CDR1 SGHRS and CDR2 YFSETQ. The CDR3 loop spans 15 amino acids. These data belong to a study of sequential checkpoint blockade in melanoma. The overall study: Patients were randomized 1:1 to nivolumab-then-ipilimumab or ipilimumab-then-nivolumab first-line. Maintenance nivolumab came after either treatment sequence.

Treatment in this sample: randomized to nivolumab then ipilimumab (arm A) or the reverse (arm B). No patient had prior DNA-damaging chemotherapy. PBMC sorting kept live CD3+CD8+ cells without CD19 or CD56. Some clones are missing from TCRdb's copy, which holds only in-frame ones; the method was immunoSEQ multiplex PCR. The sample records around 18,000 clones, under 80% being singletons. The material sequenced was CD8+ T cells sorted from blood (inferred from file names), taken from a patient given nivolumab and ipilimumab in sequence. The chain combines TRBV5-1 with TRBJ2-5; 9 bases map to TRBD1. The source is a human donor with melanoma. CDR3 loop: CASTAGQGYQETQYF. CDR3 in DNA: TGCGCCAGCACTGCGGGACAGGGCTACCAAGAGACCCAGTACTTC. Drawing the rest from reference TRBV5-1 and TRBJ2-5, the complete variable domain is KAGVTQTPRYLIKTRGQQVTLSCSPISGHRSVSWYQQTPGQGLQFLFEYFSETQRNKGNFPGRFSGRQFSNSRSEMNVSTLELGDSALYLCASTAGQGYQETQYFGPGTRLLVL.